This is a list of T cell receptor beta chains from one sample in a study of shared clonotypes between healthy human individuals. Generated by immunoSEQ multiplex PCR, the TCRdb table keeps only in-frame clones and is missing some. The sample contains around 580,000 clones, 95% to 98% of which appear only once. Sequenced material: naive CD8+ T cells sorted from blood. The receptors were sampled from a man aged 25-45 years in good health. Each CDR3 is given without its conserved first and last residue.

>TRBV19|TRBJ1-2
ASSTPRGGRSGYT
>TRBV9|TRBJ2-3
ASSAGFADTQY
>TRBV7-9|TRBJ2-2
ASSLKAPQAGELF
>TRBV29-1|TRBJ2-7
SVLDGSYEQY
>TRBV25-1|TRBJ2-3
ASSGGLGSRDTQY
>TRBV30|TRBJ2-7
AWSPWGGLISYEQY
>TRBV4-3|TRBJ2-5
ASSQDWDLPETQY
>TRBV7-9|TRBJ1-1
ASSSGQGQLNTEAF
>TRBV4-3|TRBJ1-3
ASSQDAWRQGATGNTIY
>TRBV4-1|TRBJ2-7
ASSRLIGLTMDEQY
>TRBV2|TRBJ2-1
ASSSPGAGGSDEQF
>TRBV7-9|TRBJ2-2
ASSLNRQGTGELF
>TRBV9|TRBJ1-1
ASSVDGGNTEAF
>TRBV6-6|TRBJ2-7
ASTLEGTYEQY
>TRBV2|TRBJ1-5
ASSVGDGNIWGNQPQH
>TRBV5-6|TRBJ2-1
ASSPSLSEQF
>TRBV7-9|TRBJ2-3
ASSLVTSGRLTSTDTQY
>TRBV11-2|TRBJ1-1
ASSFSPGTGGTEAF
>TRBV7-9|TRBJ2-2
ASSLKLAGGFGELF
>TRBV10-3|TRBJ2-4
AISESGTVGIQY
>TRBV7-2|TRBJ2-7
ASSLVHPFYEQY
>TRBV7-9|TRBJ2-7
ASSDGGGEQY
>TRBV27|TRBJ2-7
ASSPGGVGYEQY
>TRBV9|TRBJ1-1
ASSAGGGLSEAF
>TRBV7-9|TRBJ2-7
ASSSRENYEQY
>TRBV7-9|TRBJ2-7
ASRAQGVNEQY
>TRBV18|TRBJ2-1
ASSPTSGVYNEQF
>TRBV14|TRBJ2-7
ASSQDLREQY
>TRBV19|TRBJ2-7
ASSITGGYEQY
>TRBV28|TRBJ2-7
ASKEYDGFYEQY
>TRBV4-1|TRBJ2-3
ASSQGTRAGDTQY
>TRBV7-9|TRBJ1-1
ASSPGQVNTEAF
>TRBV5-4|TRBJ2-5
ASSPTRVGWETQY
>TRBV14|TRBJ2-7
ASSRTSGISYEQY
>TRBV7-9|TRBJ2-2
ASSSRAGPTGELF
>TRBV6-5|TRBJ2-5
ASSRPGQQETQY
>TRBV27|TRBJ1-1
ASSLTGGIMNTEAF